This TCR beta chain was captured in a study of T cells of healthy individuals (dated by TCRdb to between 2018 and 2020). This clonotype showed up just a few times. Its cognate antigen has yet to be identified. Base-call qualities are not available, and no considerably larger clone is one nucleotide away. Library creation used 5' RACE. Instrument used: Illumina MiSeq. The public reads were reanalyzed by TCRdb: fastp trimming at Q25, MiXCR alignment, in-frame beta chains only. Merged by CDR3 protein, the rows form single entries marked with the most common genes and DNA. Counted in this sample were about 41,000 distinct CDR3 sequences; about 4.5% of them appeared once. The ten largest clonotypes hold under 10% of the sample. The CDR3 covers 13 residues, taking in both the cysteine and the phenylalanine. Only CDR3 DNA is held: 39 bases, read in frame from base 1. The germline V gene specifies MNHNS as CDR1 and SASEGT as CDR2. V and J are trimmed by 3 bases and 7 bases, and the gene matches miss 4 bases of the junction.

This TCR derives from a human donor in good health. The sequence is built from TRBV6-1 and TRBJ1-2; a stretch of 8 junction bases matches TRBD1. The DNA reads TGTGCCAGCAGTGACAGGGGGCTTAGTGGCTACACCTTC. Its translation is CASSDRGLSGYTF.